This TCR beta chain was sequenced during a study of OX40 agonist ivuxolimab in advanced cancers. Looking at the study overall: Participants averaged approximately 60 years of age (range roughly 23 to 79) and were under 90% male. Findings and limits, study-wide: On average, a greater number of expanded clones characterised CD8+ T cells relative to CD4+. Dosing at 0.1 to 3.0 mg/kg was accompanied by clonal expansion of CD4+ and CD8+ blood T cells by week 6.

Regarding this clone: Its cognate antigen is unknown.

The study sampled blood at baseline, cycle 4 day 1, and cycle 7 day 1. Libraries were prepared by immunoSEQ multiplex PCR; TCRdb keeps only in-frame clonotypes and omits some of them. The sample has about 14,000 clones, over 70% seen once. This specimen consisted of CD4+ or CD8+ T cells sorted from blood, obtained in a trial of the OX40 agonist ivuxolimab. The clonotype originates from an adult with an advanced solid tumor such as melanoma, head and neck, liver or kidney cancer.

The CDR3 bases are TGTGCCAGTAGTATAGGGACTAGCGGATACAATGAGCAGTTCTTC. Protein: CASSIGTSGYNEQFF. The gene calls are TRBV19 and TRBJ2-1; 10 bases are a match to TRBD2. Looked up from germline, CDR1 is LNHDA and CDR2 is SQIVND (reference sequence). V shed 1 base, J shed 4 bases, and the junction held 1 base outside the gene matches. This CDR3 is 15 amino acids long.